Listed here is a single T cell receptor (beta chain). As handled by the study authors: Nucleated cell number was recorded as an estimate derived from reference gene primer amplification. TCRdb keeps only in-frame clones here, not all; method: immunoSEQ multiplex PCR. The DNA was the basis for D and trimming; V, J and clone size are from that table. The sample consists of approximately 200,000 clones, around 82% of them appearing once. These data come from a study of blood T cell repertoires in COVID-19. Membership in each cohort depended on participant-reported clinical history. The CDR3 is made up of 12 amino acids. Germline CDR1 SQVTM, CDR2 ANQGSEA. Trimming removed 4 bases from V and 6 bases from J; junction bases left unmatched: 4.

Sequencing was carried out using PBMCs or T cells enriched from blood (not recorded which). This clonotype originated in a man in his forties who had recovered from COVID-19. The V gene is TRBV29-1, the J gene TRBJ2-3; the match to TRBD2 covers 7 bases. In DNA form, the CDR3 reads TGCAGCGTTGGGGGGGGACGGGATACGCAGTATTTT. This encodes CSVGGGRDTQYF.